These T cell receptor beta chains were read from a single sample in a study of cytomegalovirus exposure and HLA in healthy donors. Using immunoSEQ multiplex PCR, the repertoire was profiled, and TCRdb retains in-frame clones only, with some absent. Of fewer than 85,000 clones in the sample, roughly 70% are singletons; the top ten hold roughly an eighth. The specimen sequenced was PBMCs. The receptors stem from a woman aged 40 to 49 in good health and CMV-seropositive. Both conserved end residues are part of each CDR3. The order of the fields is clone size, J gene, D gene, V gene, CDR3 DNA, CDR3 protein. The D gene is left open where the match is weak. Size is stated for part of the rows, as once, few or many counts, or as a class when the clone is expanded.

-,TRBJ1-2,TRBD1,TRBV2,TGTGCCAGCAGCCCCGACAGGGGAGAGGGTGGCTACACCTTC,CASSPDRGEGGYTF
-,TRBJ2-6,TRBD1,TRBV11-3,TGTGCCAGCAGCCTTTCGGGGCGGGGGACAGGGTCTTCTGGGGCCAACGTCCTGACTTTC,CASSLSGRGTGSSGANVLTF
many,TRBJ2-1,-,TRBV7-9,TGTGCCAGCAGCCTTCGTAGCGTGGGTAATGAGCAGTTCTTC,CASSLRSVGNEQFF
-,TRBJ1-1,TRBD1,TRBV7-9,TGTGCCAGCAGGCAGACAGGGGAAGACACTGAAGCTTTCTTT,CASRQTGEDTEAFF
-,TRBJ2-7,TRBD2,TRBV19,TGTGCCAGTAGTATTGGGGGAGGGCTCTCCTACGAGCAGTACTTC,CASSIGGGLSYEQYF
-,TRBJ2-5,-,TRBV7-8,TGTGCCAGCAGCTTAAGGAGGGAAGAGACCCAGTACTTC,CASSLRREETQYF
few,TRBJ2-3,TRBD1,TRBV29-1,TGCAGCGTTGAAGGGACAGGAGATACGCAGTATTTT,CSVEGTGDTQYF
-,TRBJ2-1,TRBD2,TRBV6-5,TGTGCCAGCAGTTACTCGGGGGGGGGTTACAATGAGCAGTTCTTC,CASSYSGGGYNEQFF
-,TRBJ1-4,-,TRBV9,TGTGCCAGCAGCGCAAGAGATGAAAAACTGTTTTTT,CASSARDEKLFF
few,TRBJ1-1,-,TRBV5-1,TGCGCCAGCTCCGACTCCGAAGCTTTCTTT,CASSDSEAFF